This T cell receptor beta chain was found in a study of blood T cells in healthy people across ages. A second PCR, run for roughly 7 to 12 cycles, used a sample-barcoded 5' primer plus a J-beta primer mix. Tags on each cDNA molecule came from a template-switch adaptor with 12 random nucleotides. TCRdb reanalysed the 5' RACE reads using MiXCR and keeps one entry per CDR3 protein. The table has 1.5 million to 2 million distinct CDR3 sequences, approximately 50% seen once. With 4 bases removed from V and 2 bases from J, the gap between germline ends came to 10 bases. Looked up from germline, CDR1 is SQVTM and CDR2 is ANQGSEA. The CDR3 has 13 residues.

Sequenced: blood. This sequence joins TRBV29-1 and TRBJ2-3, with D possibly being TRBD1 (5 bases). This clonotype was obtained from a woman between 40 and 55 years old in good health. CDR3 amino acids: CSVGGSPTDTQYF. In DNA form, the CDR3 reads TGCAGCGTTGGGGGCAGCCCCACAGATACGCAGTATTTT.